This T cell receptor (beta chain) derives from a study of blood T cells in healthy people across ages (dated by TCRdb to the mid-2010s). Background for the entire study: In model experiments, roughly one uniquely barcoded TCR beta cDNA molecule per two T cells was captured by template switching. The donors were divided into four age groups: young (average around 17 years), middle-aged (approximately 39), aged (about 60) and long-lived (roughly 88). To track age-related changes in TCR beta repertoire diversity, the study relied on deep sequencing normalized with unique cDNA molecular identifiers. For two donors (one aged 18 to 29 and one aged 80 or older), the study analyzed two additional independent replicas of 1 million unique cDNA reads from the same blood draw. General conclusions and limits of the study: Since profiling was done on bulk unsorted PBMCs, naive and antigen-experienced compartments could not be conclusively compared. Donor CMV infection status was unknown, potentially confounding age-related changes in expanded clonotypes. As age increased, observed TCR beta diversity per million T cells dropped in a roughly linear way, and a significant reduction was already evident by age around 41. The percentage of naive T cells measured by flow cytometry correlated strongly with observed TCR beta diversity. Estimates of total diversity based on one million sequenced T cells were regarded as lower bounds and as underestimates. Compared with the aged group, the long-lived group had more naive CD4+ T cells, fewer expanded clones and increased TCR diversity, suggesting age selection.

This clonotype appeared once. Its recognized antigen is unknown. No clone much larger than this one lies a single base away; base qualities are absent. Reading the germline V gene (reference sequence) gives CDR1 SEHNR and CDR2 FQNEAQ. The cysteine opens and the phenylalanine closes a CDR3 of 13 amino acids. CDR3 DNA is the only sequence kept; it has 39 bases, read in frame from the first base. The 35 to 40 donors, aged about 6 to 95 years, were systemically healthy Caucasian individuals from Russia. About 9.6 milliliters of peripheral blood were collected from each donor into EDTA-treated Vacutainer tubes. PBMCs were isolated by Ficoll-Paque density-gradient centrifugation, with at least 6 million obtained per sample. Trizol reagent was used to extract total RNA from the PBMCs, yielding at least 6 micrograms per sample. For every donor, an aliquot of PBMCs went through flow cytometry to measure the percentages of naive CD45RAhigh/CD27high T cells.

Library preparation used 5' RACE. TCRdb names Illumina HiSeq 2500 as the instrument used. A second roughly 6 to 12 cycle PCR used a sample-barcoded 5' primer and a J-beta primer mix. Each TCR beta cDNA molecule received a unique molecular identifier from a template-switch 5' adaptor carrying 12 random nucleotides. At least 2.5 million CDR3-containing paired-end reads were obtained from each sample. First-strand cDNA was synthesized from all RNA with the Mint cDNA synthesis kit, primed by a TRBC-specific oligonucleotide. Following uracil-DNA glycosylase treatment, all cDNA underwent a first 18-cycle PCR with the universal primers M1SS and BC2_uni_R. As for how the authors treated the data: Each sample was normalized by randomly selecting 1 million high-quality reads, each carrying a distinct molecular identifier. Instead of being binned into consensus sequences, reads with shared molecular identifiers were discarded. MiTCR, set to a Q25 quality threshold and the strictest error-elimination algorithm, was used for CDR3 identification, clonotype clustering and error correction. A nonparametric unseen species model using Euler transformation provided a lower-bound estimate of total TCR beta diversity. TCRdb took the public reads, trimmed them with fastp at Q25, ran MiXCR for clone calling and kept in-frame beta chains. Each CDR3 protein appears once, grouped with its most common genes and DNA. These V and J calls rely on TCRdb rather than the paper's analysis. The sample table records roughly 800,000 distinct CDR3 sequences; around 25% of these occur just once. Approximately 4% of the sample goes to the ten largest clones.

Another study also made use of these data, one on T cells of mothers and their children. Per the second study: The donors were nine systemically healthy Caucasian individuals, made up of three mothers and their six children. cDNA synthesis used all of the extracted RNA, with 1.5 ug of RNA in each 15 ul reaction. In the second PCR, the M1S primer added sample barcodes and 2-4 random nucleotides. Each mother yielded over 8.5 million TCR beta CDR3 reads and each child 2.5 million to 3 million reads. In both related and unrelated pairs, thymic selection shapes the output of TCR recombination in a similar way, with inherited differences having only a minor effect. Related mother-child pairs always showed normalized repertoire overlap that was slightly higher than in unrelated mother-child pairs, though the difference was never significant. No persistent microchimeric T cell clones were found, with a detection sensitivity of roughly 99 clones per million clonotypes. Deep NGS was used in the study to compare the TCR beta repertoires of mothers and children and to look for features that separate related mother-child pairs from unrelated individuals. On average, the children were roughly 11 +/- 4 years old, while the mothers were about 37 +/- 4 years old. After adapters were ligated using NEBNext reagents, the libraries underwent 100+100 nt paired-end sequencing on an Illumina HiSeq 2000. To prevent cross-contamination, the mother and child libraries were prepared one month apart and sequenced in separate runs. Between roughly 450,000 and 2,200,000 distinct TCR beta clonotypes were identified per donor. Naive TCR beta clonotypes were estimated from low-frequency clonotypes matched to each donor's FACS-determined naive share, without sorting.

This chain joins TRBV7-9 to TRBJ1-1; D gene: possibly TRBD1, on 6 matching bases. Sequenced sample: blood. This TCR was recovered from a boy younger than 18 in good health. The nucleotide sequence reads TGTGTCGCGGGGGGCCGGGTGAACACTGAAGCTTTCTTT. It is translated as CVAGGRVNTEAFF. The full variable domain, with segments outside the CDR3 supplied by the reference TRBV7-9 and TRBJ1-1 proteins, appears as DTGVSQNPRHKITKRGQNVTFRCDPISEHNRLYWYRQTLGQGPEFLTYFQNEAQLEKSRLLSDRFSAERPKGSFSTLEIQRTEQGDSAMYLCVAGGRVNTEAFFGQGTRLTVV.